Listed below are T cell receptor beta chains from one sample, sequenced in a study of blood T cell repertoires in COVID-19. Some clones are missing from TCRdb's copy, which holds only in-frame ones; the method was immunoSEQ multiplex PCR. The table shows some 150,000 clones, with about four fifths occurring only once. The sample taken for sequencing was peripheral blood. The receptors were gathered from a woman aged 55 to 70 with active or convalescent COVID-19. Each CDR3 is given with its conserved first and last residue. A D gene is named only where the DNA matches it firmly. Some rows have no size entry. The others give once, few or many, or a class for an expanded clone.

j_call d_call clone_size v_call cdr3_aa cdr3_nt
TRBJ1-4 - few TRBV6-6 CASSPRERLFF TGTGCCAGCAGCCCGCGAGAAAGACTGTTTTTT
TRBJ1-2 TRBD1 - TRBV15 CATSSWDRLEGYTF TGTGCCACCAGCAGCTGGGACAGACTAGAAGGCTACACCTTC
TRBJ1-5 - - TRBV4-3 CASSQDLVSDQPQHF TGCGCCAGCAGCCAAGATCTGGTGAGTGATCAGCCCCAGCATTTT
TRBJ1-5 - - TRBV5-1 CASSLEGHRNQPQHF TGCGCCAGCAGCTTGGAAGGACACCGCAATCAGCCCCAGCATTTT
TRBJ1-2 - - TRBV7-9 CASSTLLGGTNYGYTF TGTGCCAGCAGCACACTCCTGGGGGGGACTAACTATGGCTACACCTTC
TRBJ1-6 - - TRBV27 CASSPRGGPIRYNSPLHF TGTGCCAGCAGTCCCCGGGGAGGCCCCATCCGATATAATTCACCCCTCCACTTT
TRBJ1-1 - - TRBV24-1 CATTRGEGTEAFF TGTGCCACCACTAGAGGAGAAGGCACTGAAGCTTTCTTT
TRBJ2-7 TRBD2 - TRBV9 CASSPSAGLATYEQYF TGTGCCAGCAGCCCCTCCGCTGGACTAGCGACCTACGAGCAGTACTTC
TRBJ1-2 - once TRBV27 CASSGGDNANYGYTF TGTGCCAGCAGTGGGGGGGACAACGCTAACTATGGCTACACCTTC
TRBJ1-5 - - TRBV15 CATSREGVSNQPQHF TGTGCCACCAGCAGAGAAGGGGTTAGCAATCAGCCCCAGCATTTT
TRBJ2-3 - few TRBV7-9 CASSLSTDTQYF TGTGCCAGCAGCCTGAGCACAGATACGCAGTATTTT
TRBJ1-3 TRBD1 - TRBV6-5 CASSYSTGGGGNTIYF TGTGCCAGCAGTTACTCCACAGGGGGAGGTGGAAACACCATATATTTT